This entry describes one TCR beta chain. This sample was taken from a study of blood T cell repertoires in COVID-19. Germline V gene lookup returns CDR1 SGHDT and CDR2 YYEEEE. This CDR3 is 11 amino acids long. Between the trimmed V and J ends, which lost 4 bases and 4 bases, there was a span of 5 bases. Authors' analysis steps: Nucleated cell number was recorded as an estimate derived from reference gene primer amplification. Profiling relied on immunoSEQ multiplex PCR, and the TCRdb table lists in-frame clones only, not all of them. Clone size and V and J calls were adopted from that table, with D and trimming inferred from the DNA. Among about 220,000 clones, roughly 80% were seen once, and the ten largest hold roughly 7%.

The rearrangement uses TRBV5-6 and TRBJ1-2; D gene uncertain. The sample consisted of peripheral blood. This clonotype was sampled from a woman aged 70 to 79 with acute or convalescent COVID-19. As DNA, the CDR3 is TGTGCCAGCAGCAGAGGCTATGGCTACACCTTC. Protein sequence: CASSRGYGYTF.